A selection of T cell receptor beta chains follows, all from one sample in a study of blood T cell repertoires in COVID-19. Clones were sequenced by immunoSEQ multiplex PCR, and TCRdb holds only the in-frame ones, with some missing. The sample lists about 11,000 clones, nearly 90% occurring once. What was sequenced was peripheral blood. All receptors come from a human donor in a cohort sampled during active COVID-19. Both conserved end residues are part of each CDR3. Each record gives: V gene, clone size, J gene, D gene, CDR3 protein, CDR3 DNA. A D gene is named only where the DNA matches it firmly. The size entry is marked missing in some rows and otherwise reads once, few, many or a size class.

>TRBV5-1|NA|TRBJ2-7|TRBD2
CASSPPGLVLGEQYF
TGCGCCAGCAGCCCCCCGGGACTAGTCCTCGGGGAGCAGTACTTC
>TRBV13|NA|TRBJ1-5|NA
CASSLGGGNSNQPQHF
TGTGCCAGCAGCTTAGGCGGTGGTAATAGCAATCAGCCCCAGCATTTT
>TRBV7-9|NA|TRBJ1-6|NA
CASSLESLVGALHF
TGTGCCAGCAGCTTAGAATCCCTCGTAGGGGCCCTCCACTTT
>TRBV4-2|once|TRBJ2-2|TRBD1
CASSPWTGDDGELFF
TGTGCCAGCAGCCCCTGGACAGGGGACGACGGGGAGCTGTTTTTT
>TRBV18|once|TRBJ1-2|TRBD1
CASSPPGQGEHGYTF
TGTGCCAGCTCACCACCGGGACAGGGTGAACATGGCTACACCTTC
>TRBV29-1|NA|TRBJ2-1|NA
CSVEGTDSALYNEQFF
TGCAGCGTTGAAGGGACAGACTCAGCCCTCTACAATGAGCAGTTCTTC
>TRBV7-8|NA|TRBJ2-5|TRBD2
CASSAMTSLGGTQYF
TGTGCCAGCAGCGCCATGACTAGCCTCGGGGGGACCCAGTACTTC
>TRBV28|NA|TRBJ2-7|NA
CASSQGASSYEQYF
TGTGCCAGCAGCCAGGGTGCTAGCTCCTACGAGCAGTACTTC
>TRBV11-2|once|TRBJ1-2|TRBD1
CASSLGDRGSRGYTF
TGTGCCAGCAGCTTAGGGGACAGGGGGTCGAGAGGCTACACCTTC
>TRBV7-8|NA|TRBJ1-1|TRBD1
CASSLRTGRGTEAFF
TGTGCCAGCAGCCTACGGACAGGGAGAGGCACTGAAGCTTTCTTT
>TRBV27|NA|TRBJ1-2|TRBD1
CASSLGQGGSGYTF
TGTGCCAGCAGTCTCGGACAGGGCGGGAGTGGCTACACCTTC
>TRBV20-1|NA|TRBJ2-2|TRBD1
CSASRQGRTGELFF
TGCAGTGCTAGTAGACAGGGCCGGACCGGGGAGCTGTTTTTT
>TRBV27|NA|TRBJ2-7|TRBD2
CASHPSGGSTKQYF
TGTGCCAGTCACCCTAGCGGGGGCTCTACGAAGCAGTACTTC
>TRBV6-6|NA|TRBJ1-1|NA
CASSFEGLGGTEAFF
TGTGCCAGCAGTTTCGAGGGGTTGGGGGGCACTGAAGCTTTCTTT
>TRBV5-5|NA|TRBJ1-4|TRBD1
CASSPGGGEKLFF
TGTGCCAGCAGCCCAGGGGGTGGTGAAAAACTGTTTTTT
>TRBV19|NA|TRBJ2-3|TRBD2
CATGLGGSTDTQYF
TGTGCCACGGGACTAGGGGGGAGCACAGATACGCAGTATTTT
>TRBV28|NA|TRBJ1-1|NA
CASSLRRPEGAEAFF
TGTGCCAGCAGTTTGAGGCGGCCGGAAGGGGCTGAAGCTTTCTTT
>TRBV9|NA|TRBJ2-1|NA
CASSLEGYTRSNEQFF
TGTGCCAGCAGCCTAGAAGGTTATACTAGATCCAATGAGCAGTTCTTC
>TRBV19|NA|TRBJ1-5|NA
CASSFPAGEISQPQHF
TGTGCCAGTAGTTTCCCTGCGGGGGAGATCAGTCAGCCCCAGCATTTT
>TRBV7-9|NA|TRBJ2-7|TRBD1
CASSPPGTVEQYF
TGTGCCAGCAGCCCACCTGGGACAGTCGAGCAGTACTTC
>TRBV10-1|NA|TRBJ2-5|TRBD1
CASSEGDRAYETQYF
TGCGCCAGCAGTGAGGGGGACAGGGCCTACGAGACCCAGTACTTC
>TRBV14|NA|TRBJ1-1|TRBD1
CASSQFGFGTGSATEAFF
TGTGCCAGCAGCCAATTTGGATTTGGGACAGGGTCGGCCACTGAAGCTTTCTTT
>TRBV9|NA|TRBJ1-5|NA
CASSVWAGGGNQPQHF
TGTGCCAGCAGCGTATGGGCGGGGGGTGGCAATCAGCCCCAGCATTTT
>TRBV6-5|NA|TRBJ1-1|NA
CASSFAGTYATEAFF
TGTGCCAGCAGTTTTGCGGGGACCTATGCCACTGAAGCTTTCTTT
>TRBV5-8|NA|TRBJ2-5|TRBD2
CASSPGLEETQYF
TGTGCCAGCAGCCCCGGACTAGAAGAGACCCAGTACTTC
>TRBV19|NA|TRBJ1-5|TRBD1
CASATTGGGNQPQHF
TGTGCCAGTGCCACGACAGGGGGCGGCAATCAGCCCCAGCATTTT
>TRBV19|NA|TRBJ1-2|NA
CASSIAANYGYTF
TGTGCCAGTAGTATTGCGGCTAACTATGGCTACACCTTC
>TRBV2|once|TRBJ2-1|TRBD2
CASRSRTSGGAGEQFF
TGTGCCAGCAGATCCAGGACTAGCGGGGGGGCCGGGGAGCAGTTCTTC
>TRBV9|NA|TRBJ1-1|TRBD1
CASSVGQGNTEAFF
TGTGCCAGCAGCGTAGGACAGGGGAACACTGAAGCTTTCTTT
>TRBV6-5|NA|TRBJ2-7|TRBD1
CASTSGQGPYEQYF
TGTGCCAGCACCTCGGGACAGGGTCCCTACGAGCAGTACTTC
>TRBV7-9|NA|TRBJ2-7|TRBD2
CASQTGGGALGSYEQYF
TGTGCCAGCCAGACTGGCGGGGGGGCCCTGGGTTCCTACGAGCAGTACTTC
>TRBV6-1|NA|TRBJ2-3|NA
CASSEAWPGPVGDTQYF
TGTGCCAGCAGTGAAGCGTGGCCAGGGCCCGTAGGAGATACGCAGTATTTT
>TRBV12-3/TRBV12-4|NA|TRBJ1-1|NA
CASLQGLAAFF
TGTGCCAGCCTACAGGGTCTGGCGGCTTTCTTT
>TRBV9|NA|TRBJ2-3|NA
CASSVGLAATTDTQYF
TGTGCCAGCAGCGTAGGACTGGCGGCGACGACCGATACGCAGTATTTT
>TRBV18|NA|TRBJ2-7|NA
CASSPPAGGSYEQYF
TGTGCCAGCTCACCACCGGCAGGTGGCTCCTACGAGCAGTACTTC
>TRBV7-9|NA|TRBJ1-1|NA
CASIGGLDEAFF
TGTGCCAGCATTGGGGGCTTGGATGAAGCTTTCTTT
>TRBV12-3/TRBV12-4|NA|TRBJ1-5|TRBD1
CASADRGLVPQHF
TGTGCCAGCGCCGACAGGGGGTTGGTGCCCCAGCATTTT